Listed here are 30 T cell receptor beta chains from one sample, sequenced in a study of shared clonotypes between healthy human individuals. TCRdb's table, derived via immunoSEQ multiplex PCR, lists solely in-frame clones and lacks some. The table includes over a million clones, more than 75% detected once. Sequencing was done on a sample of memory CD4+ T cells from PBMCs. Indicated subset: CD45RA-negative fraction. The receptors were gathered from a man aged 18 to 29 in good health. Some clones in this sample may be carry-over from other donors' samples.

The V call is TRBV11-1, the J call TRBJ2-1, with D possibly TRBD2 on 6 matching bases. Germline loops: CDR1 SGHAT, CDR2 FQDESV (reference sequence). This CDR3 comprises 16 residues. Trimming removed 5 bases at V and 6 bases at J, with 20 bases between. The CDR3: CASSPRRLARLNEQFF. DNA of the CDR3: TGTGCCAGCAGCCCCCGCAGGCTAGCGCGACTCAATGAGCAGTTCTTC. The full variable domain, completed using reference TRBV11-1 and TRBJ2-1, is EAEVAQSPRYKITEKSQAVAFWCDPISGHATLYWYRQILGQGPELLVQFQDESVVDDSQLPKDRFSAERLKGVDSTLKIQPAELGDSAMYLCASSPRRLARLNEQFFGPGTRLTVL.

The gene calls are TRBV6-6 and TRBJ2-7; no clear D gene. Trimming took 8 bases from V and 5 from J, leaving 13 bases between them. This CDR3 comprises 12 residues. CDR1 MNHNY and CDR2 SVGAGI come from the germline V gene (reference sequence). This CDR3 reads CASHKWGHEQYF. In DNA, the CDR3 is TGTGCCAGCCATAAGTGGGGTCACGAGCAGTACTTC.

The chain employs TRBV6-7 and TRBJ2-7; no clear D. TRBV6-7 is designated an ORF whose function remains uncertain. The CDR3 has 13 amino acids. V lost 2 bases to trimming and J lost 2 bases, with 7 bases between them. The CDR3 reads CASSYGVPYEQYF. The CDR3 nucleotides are TGTGCCAGCAGTTACGGCGTACCCTACGAGCAGTACTTC.

CDR3 nucleotide sequence: TGTGCCAGCAGTTATAGCGGGAGGTATTACAATGAGCAGTTCTTC. Amino acid sequence: CASSYSGRYYNEQFF. The chain employs TRBV5-4 and TRBJ2-1, with 10 bases matching TRBD2. V trimming: 5 bases; J trimming: 4 bases; junction bases outside the gene matches: 6. The CDR3 has 15 residues. CDR1 and CDR2 (germline): SGHNT, YYREEE (reference sequence). The whole variable domain, remainder taken from reference TRBV5-4 and TRBJ2-1, is ETGVTQSPTHLIKTRGQQVTLRCSSQSGHNTVSWYQQALGQGPQFIFQYYREEENGRGNFPPRFSGLQFPNYSSELNVNALELDDSALYLCASSYSGRYYNEQFFGPGTRLTVL.

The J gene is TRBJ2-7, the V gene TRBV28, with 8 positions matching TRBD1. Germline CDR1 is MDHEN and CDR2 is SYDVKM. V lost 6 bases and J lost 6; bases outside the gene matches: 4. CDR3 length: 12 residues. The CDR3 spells CASSPDRAEQYF. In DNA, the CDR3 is TGTGCCAGCAGCCCGGACAGGGCCGAGCAGTACTTC.

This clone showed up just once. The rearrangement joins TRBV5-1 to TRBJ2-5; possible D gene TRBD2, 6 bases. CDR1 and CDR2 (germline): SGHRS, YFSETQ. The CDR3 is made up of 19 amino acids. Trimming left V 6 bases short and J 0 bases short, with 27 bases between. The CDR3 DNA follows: TGCGCCAGCACCTCTCTGTGGAGGGCAACATCCTCGCACCAAGAGACCCAGTACTTC. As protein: CASTSLWRATSSHQETQYF. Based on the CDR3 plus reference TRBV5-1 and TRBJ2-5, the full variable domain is KAGVTQTPRYLIKTRGQQVTLSCSPISGHRSVSWYQQTPGQGLQFLFEYFSETQRNKGNFPGRFSGRQFSNSRSEMNVSTLELGDSALYLCASTSLWRATSSHQETQYFGPGTRLLVL.

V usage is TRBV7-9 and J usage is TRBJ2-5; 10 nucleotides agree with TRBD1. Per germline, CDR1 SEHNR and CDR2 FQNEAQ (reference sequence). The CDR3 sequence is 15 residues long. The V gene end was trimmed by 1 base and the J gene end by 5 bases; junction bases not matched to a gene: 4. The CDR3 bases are TGTGCCAGCAGCTTAGGACAGGGGGCAGACGAGACCCAGTACTTC. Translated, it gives CASSLGQGADETQYF.

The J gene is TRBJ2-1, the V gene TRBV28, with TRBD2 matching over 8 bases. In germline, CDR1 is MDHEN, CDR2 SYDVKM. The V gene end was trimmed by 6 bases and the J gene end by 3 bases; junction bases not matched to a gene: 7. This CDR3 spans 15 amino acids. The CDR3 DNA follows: TGTGCCAGCAGACCTACTAGCGGCTACTACAATGAGCAGTTCTTC. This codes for CASRPTSGYYNEQFF. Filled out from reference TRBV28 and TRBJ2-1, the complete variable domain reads DVKVTQSSRYLVKRTGEKVFLECVQDMDHENMFWYRQDPGLGLRLIYFSYDVKMKEKGDIPEGYSVSREKKERFSLILESASTNQTSMYLCASRPTSGYYNEQFFGPGTRLTVL.

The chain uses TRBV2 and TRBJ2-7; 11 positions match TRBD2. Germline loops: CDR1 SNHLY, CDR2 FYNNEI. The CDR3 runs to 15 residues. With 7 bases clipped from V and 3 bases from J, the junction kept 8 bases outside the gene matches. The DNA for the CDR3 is TGTGCCAGCACCTCGGGCGGGACTAGCGGCTACGAGCAGTACTTC. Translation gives CASTSGGTSGYEQYF.

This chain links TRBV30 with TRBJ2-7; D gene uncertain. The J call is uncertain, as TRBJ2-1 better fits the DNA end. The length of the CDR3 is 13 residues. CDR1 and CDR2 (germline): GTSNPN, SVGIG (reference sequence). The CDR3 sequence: CAWMFTSYNEQFF. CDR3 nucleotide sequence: TGTGCCTGGATGTTTACGAGCTACAATGAGCAGTTCTTC.

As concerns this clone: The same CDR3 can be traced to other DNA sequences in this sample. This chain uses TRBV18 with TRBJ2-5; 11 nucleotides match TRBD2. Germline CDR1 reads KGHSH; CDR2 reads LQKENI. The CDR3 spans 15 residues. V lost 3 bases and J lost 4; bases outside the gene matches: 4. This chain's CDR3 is CASSPGTSGRETQYF. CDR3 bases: TGTGCCAGCTCACCTGGGACTAGCGGCCGAGAGACCCAGTACTTC.

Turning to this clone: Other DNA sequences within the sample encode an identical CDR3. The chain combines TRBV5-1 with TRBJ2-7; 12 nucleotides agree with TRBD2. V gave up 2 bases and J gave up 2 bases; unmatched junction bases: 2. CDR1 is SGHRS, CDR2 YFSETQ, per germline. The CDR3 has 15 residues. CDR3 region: CASSLGLAGTYEQYF. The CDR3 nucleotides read TGCGCCAGCAGCTTAGGACTAGCGGGGACCTACGAGCAGTACTTC.

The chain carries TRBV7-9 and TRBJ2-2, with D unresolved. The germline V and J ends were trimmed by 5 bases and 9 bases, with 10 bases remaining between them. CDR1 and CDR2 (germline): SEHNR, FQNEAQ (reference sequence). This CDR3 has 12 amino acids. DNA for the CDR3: TGTGCCAGCAGCGAGGTGACCCGGGAGCTGTTTTTT. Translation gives CASSEVTRELFF.

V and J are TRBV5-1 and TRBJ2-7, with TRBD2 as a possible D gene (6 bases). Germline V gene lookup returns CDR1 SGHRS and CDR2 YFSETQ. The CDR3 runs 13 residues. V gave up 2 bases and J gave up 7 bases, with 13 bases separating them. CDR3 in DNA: TGCGCCAGCAGCTTCGACGGGACTCGTGAGCAGTACTTC. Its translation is CASSFDGTREQYF.

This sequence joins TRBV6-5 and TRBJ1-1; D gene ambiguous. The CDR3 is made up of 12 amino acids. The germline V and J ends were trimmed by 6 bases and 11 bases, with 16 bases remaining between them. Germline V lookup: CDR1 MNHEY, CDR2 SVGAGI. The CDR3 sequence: CASRALPGRAFF. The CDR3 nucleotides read TGTGCCAGCAGAGCATTACCCGGCCGGGCTTTCTTT.

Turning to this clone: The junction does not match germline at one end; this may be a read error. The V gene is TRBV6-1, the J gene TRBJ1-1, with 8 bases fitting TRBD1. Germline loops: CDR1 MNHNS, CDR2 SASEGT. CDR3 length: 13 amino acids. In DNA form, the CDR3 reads TGTGCCAGCAGCGAAGACAGGGGCACTGAAGCTTTCTTT. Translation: CASSEDRGTEAFF.

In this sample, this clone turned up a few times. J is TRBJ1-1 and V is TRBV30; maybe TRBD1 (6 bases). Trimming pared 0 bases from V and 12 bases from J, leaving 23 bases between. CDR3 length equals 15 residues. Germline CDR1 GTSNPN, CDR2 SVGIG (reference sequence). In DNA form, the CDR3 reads TGTGCCTGGAGTGTCCGTGGATCGGGGGCGGAAAGGACTTTCTTT. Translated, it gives CAWSVRGSGAERTFF.

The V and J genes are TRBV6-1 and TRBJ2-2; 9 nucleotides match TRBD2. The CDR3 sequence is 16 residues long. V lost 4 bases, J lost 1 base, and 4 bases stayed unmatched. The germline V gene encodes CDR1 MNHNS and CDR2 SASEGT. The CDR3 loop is CASSVQLAGNTGELFF. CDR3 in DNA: TGTGCCAGCAGTGTACAACTAGCGGGGAACACCGGGGAGCTGTTTTTT.

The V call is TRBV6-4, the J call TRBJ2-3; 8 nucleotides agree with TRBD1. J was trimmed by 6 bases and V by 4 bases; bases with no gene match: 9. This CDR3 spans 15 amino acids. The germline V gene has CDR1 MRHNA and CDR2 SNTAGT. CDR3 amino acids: CASSAQGARWDTQYF. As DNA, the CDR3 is TGTGCCAGCAGTGCCCAGGGGGCGAGGTGGGATACGCAGTATTTT.

The DNA for the CDR3 is TGTGCCATCAGTCCAGGGGAGGGCGAGCAGTACTTC. It codes for CAISPGEGEQYF. V gene TRBV10-3 combines with J gene TRBJ2-7, with D tentatively TRBD2 (7 bases). V gave up 5 bases and J gave up 6 bases, with 11 bases separating them. Germline lookup yields CDR1 ENHRY and CDR2 SYGVKD. The CDR3 contains 12 residues.

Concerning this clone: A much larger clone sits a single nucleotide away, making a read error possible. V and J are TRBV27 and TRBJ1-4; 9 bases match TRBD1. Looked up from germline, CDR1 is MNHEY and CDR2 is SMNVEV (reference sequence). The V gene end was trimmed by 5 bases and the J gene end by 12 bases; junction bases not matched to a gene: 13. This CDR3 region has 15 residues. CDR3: CASSEWTGDNEELFF. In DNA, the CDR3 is TGTGCCAGCAGTGAATGGACAGGGGATAACGAAGAACTGTTTTTT.

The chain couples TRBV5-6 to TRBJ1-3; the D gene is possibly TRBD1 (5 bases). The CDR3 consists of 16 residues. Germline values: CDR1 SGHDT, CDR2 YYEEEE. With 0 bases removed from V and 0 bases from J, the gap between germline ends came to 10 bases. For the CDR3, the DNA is TGTGCCAGCAGCTTGGCCGGGGCTCGCTCTGGAAACACCATATATTTT. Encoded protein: CASSLAGARSGNTIYF.

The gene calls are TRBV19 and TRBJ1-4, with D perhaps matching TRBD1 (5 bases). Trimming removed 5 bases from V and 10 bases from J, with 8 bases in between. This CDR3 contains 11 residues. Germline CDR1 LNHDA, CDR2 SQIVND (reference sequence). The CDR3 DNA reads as TGTGCCAGTAGTCCGGGGGTAAAACTGTTTTTT. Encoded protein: CASSPGVKLFF.

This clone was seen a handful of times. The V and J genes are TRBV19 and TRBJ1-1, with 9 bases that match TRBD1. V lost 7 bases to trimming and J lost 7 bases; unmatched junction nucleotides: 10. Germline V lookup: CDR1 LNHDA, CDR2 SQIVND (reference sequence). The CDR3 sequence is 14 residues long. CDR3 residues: CASNRQGGAFEAFF. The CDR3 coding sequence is TGTGCCAGTAACAGACAGGGGGGTGCGTTTGAAGCTTTCTTT.

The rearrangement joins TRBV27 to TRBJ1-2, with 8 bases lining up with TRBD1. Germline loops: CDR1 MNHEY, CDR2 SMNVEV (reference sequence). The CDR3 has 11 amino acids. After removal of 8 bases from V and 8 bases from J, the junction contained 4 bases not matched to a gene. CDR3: CASWDRWGYTF. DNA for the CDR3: TGTGCCAGCTGGGACAGGTGGGGCTACACCTTC.

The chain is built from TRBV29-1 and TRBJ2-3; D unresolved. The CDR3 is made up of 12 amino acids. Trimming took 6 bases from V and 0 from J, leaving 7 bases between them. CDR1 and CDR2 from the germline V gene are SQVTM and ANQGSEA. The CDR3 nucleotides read TGCAGCGTGGCTACTAGCACAGATACGCAGTATTTT. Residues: CSVATSTDTQYF.

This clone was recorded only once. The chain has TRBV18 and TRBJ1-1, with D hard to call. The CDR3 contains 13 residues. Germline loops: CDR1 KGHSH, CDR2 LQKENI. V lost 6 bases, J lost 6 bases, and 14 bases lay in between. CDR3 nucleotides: TGTGCCAGCTCGTCGATCTCGAGCGCTGAAGCTTTCTTT. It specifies CASSSISSAEAFF.

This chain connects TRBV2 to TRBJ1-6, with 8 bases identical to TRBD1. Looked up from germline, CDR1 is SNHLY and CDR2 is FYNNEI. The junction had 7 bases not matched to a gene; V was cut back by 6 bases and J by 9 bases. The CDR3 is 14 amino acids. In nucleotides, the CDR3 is TGTGCCAGCAGGGGAAGACAGGGGTCTTCACCCCTCCACTTT. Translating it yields CASRGRQGSSPLHF. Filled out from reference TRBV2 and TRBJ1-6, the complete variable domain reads EPEVTQTPSHQVTQMGQEVILRCVPISNHLYFYWYRQILGQKVEFLVSFYNNEISEKSEIFDDQFSVERPDGSNFTLKIRSTKLEDSAMYFCASRGRQGSSPLHFGNGTRLTVT.

The CDR3: CASSSHQSSETQYF. In DNA, the CDR3 is TGCGCCAGCAGCTCTCACCAAAGTTCAGAGACCCAGTACTTC. The V call is TRBV5-1, the J call TRBJ2-5, with D unclear. From germline, CDR1 is SGHRS and CDR2 YFSETQ. V dropped 3 bases and J dropped 4 bases, with 13 bases sitting between them. This CDR3 is 14 amino acids long. The entire variable domain, with the rest obtained from reference TRBV5-1 and TRBJ2-5, is as follows: KAGVTQTPRYLIKTRGQQVTLSCSPISGHRSVSWYQQTPGQGLQFLFEYFSETQRNKGNFPGRFSGRQFSNSRSEMNVSTLELGDSALYLCASSSHQSSETQYFGPGTRLLVL.

The chain's CDR3 is CASGRPRETQYF. The DNA for the CDR3 is TGTGCCAGTGGACGTCCCCGGGAGACCCAGTACTTC. The rearrangement uses TRBV7-2 and TRBJ2-5; no firm D call. The CDR3 covers 12 residues. Trimming took off 9 bases at V and 5 bases at J, with 13 bases between the two ends. Germline CDR1 and CDR2: SGHTA and FQGNSA.